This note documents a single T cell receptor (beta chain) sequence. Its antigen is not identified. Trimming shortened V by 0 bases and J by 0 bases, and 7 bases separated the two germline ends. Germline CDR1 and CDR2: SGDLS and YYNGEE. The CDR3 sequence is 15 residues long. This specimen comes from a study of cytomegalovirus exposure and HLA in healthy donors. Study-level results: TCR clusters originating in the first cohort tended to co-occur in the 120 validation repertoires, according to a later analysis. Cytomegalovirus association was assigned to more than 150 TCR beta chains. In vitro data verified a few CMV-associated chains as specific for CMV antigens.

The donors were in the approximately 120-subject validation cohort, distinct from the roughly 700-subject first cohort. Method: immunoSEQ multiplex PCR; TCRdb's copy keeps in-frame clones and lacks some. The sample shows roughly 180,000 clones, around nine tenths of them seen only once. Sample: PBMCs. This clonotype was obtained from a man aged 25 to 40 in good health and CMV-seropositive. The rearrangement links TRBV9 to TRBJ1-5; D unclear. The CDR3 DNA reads TGTGCCAGCAGCGTAGCCGGGAATAGCAATCAGCCCCAGCATTTT. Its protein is CASSVAGNSNQPQHF.